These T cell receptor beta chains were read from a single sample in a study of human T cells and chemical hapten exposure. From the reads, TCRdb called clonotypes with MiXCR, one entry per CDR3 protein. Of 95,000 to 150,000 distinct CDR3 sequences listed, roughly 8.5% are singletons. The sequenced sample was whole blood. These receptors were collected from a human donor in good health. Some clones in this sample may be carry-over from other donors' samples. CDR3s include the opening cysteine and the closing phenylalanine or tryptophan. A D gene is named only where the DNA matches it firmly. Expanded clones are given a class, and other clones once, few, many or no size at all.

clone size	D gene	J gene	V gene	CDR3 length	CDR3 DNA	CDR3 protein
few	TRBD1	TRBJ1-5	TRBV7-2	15	TGTGCCAGCAGCCTGGGGACAGGGTTCAATCAGCCCCAGCATTTT	CASSLGTGFNQPQHF
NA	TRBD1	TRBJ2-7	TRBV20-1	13	TGCAGTGCTAGTGGGACAGGGTCCTACGAGCAGTACTTC	CSASGTGSYEQYF
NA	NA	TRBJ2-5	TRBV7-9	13	TGTGCCAGCAGCTTAGCCACCCCAGAGACCCAGTACTTC	CASSLATPETQYF
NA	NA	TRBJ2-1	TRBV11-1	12	TGTGCCAGCAGCTTCGGATCCAATGAGCAGTTCTTC	CASSFGSNEQFF
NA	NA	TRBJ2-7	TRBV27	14	TGTGCCAGCAGTCCCGGGACACACTCCTACGAGCAGTACTTC	CASSPGTHSYEQYF
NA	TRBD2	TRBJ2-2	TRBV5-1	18	TGCGCCAGCAGCTTGGACCCGCTAACTAGCGGGCCTCCCGGGGAGCTGTTTTTT	CASSLDPLTSGPPGELFF
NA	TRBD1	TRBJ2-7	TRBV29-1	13	TGCAGCGTTGAAACAGGGGGTCTTTACGAGCAGTACTTC	CSVETGGLYEQYF
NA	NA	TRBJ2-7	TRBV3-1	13	TGTGCCAGCAGCCAAGATCCCCGGTACGAGCAGTACTTC	CASSQDPRYEQYF
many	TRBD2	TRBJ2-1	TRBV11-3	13	TGTGCCAGCAGCTCGACTAGCTTCGATGAGCAGTTCTTC	CASSSTSFDEQFF
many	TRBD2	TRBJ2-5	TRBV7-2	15	TGTGCCAGCAGCGTAACTAGCGGGGGACAAGAGACCCAGTACTTC	CASSVTSGGQETQYF
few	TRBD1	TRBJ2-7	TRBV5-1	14	TGCGCCAGCAGCACCGGGACAGGGGGCCTCGAGCAGTACTTC	CASSTGTGGLEQYF
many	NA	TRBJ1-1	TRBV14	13	TGTGCCAGCAGCCGTAAAGGGAACACTGAAGCTTTCTTT	CASSRKGNTEAFF
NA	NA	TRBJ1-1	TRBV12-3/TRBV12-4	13	TGTGCCAGCAACAATTTCGCGGACACTGAAGCTTTCTTT	CASNNFADTEAFF
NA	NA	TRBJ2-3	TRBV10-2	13	TGCGCCAGCATGGGCGGCAGCACAGATACGCAGTATTTT	CASMGGSTDTQYF
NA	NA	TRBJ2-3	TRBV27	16	TGTGCCAGCAGTTTATCGTCCGGGACTTTTGTAGATACGCAGTATTTT	CASSLSSGTFVDTQYF
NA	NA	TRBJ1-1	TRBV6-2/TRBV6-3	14	TGTGCCAGCAGTTACAAGGGCGTGAACACTGAAGCTTTCTTT	CASSYKGVNTEAFF
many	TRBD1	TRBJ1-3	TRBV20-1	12	TGCAGTGCTAGTGCAGGGGGTAACACCATATATTTT	CSASAGGNTIYF
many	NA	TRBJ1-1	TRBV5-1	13	TGTGCCAGCAGCTTAGCAGGGAACACTGAAGCTTTCTTT	CASSLAGNTEAFF
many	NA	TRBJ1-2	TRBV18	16	TGTGCCAGCTCACCCACCCGCGGGTGGGGAAGGGATGGCTACACCTTC	CASSPTRGWGRDGYTF
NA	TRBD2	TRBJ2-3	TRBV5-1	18	TGCGCCAGCAGCTTGGAATTTCCGGCGGGAGGGCCCGGCAATACGCAGTATTTT	CASSLEFPAGGPGNTQYF
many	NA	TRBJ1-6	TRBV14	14	TGTGCCAGCAGCCCGGGCCTCGCCAATTCACCCCTCCACTTT	CASSPGLANSPLHF
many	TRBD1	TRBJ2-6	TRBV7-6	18	TGTGCCAGCAGCTCCGGGACAGGTCTTGTCTCTGGGGCCAACGTCCTGACTTTC	CASSSGTGLVSGANVLTF
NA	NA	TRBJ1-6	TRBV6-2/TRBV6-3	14	TGTGCCAGCAGTGGAGGGTTTGGCGGTTCACCCCTCCACTTT	CASSGGFGGSPLHF
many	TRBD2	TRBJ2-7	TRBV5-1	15	TGCGCCAGCAGCTTGATCACGGGACTAGCTTACGAGCAGTACTTC	CASSLITGLAYEQYF
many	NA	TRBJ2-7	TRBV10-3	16	TGTGCCATCAGTGAGTCCGGCAGGGCGAGCTCCTACGAGCAGTACTTC	CAISESGRASSYEQYF
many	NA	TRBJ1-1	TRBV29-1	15	TGCAGCGTGTGGGTTAGGAGTGTACCTAACACTGAAGCTTTCTTT	CSVWVRSVPNTEAFF
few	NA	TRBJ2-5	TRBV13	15	TGTGCCAGCAGCTTAAGGCCAGCGAGAGAAGAGACCCAGTACTTC	CASSLRPAREETQYF
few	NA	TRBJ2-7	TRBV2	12	TGTGCCAGCAGTGAACGAAACTACGAGCAGTACTTC	CASSERNYEQYF
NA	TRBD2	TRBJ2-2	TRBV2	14	TGTGCCAGCACAGGCGGGGGGGCCGGTGGGGAGCTGTTTTTT	CASTGGGAGGELFF
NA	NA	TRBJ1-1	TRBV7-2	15	TGTGCCAGCAGCTTGGAACAGGGCTTGGCCACTGAAGCTTTCTTT	CASSLEQGLATEAFF
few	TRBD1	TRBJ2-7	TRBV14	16	TGTGCCAGCAGCCAACCGGGACAGGGTACCTACTACGAGCAGTACTTC	CASSQPGQGTYYEQYF
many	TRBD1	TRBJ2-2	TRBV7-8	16	TGTGCCAGCAGCTTACGACGGACAGGGCTCACCGGGGAGCTGTTTTTT	CASSLRRTGLTGELFF
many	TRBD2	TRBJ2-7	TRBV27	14	TGTGCCAGCAGTTTAACTAGCGGGAGTTACGAGCAGTACTTC	CASSLTSGSYEQYF
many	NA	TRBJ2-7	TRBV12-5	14	TGTGCTAGTGGAGCCAGAACACCTCCCTACGAGCAGTACTTC	CASGARTPPYEQYF
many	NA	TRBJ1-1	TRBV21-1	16	TGTGCCAGCAGCAAATATGAGGCAGGGGGGAACACTGAAGCTTTCTTT	CASSKYEAGGNTEAFF
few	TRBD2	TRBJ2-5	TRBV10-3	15	TGTGCCATCGCCGGGACTAGCGGGGAGGGAGAGACCCAGTACTTC	CAIAGTSGEGETQYF